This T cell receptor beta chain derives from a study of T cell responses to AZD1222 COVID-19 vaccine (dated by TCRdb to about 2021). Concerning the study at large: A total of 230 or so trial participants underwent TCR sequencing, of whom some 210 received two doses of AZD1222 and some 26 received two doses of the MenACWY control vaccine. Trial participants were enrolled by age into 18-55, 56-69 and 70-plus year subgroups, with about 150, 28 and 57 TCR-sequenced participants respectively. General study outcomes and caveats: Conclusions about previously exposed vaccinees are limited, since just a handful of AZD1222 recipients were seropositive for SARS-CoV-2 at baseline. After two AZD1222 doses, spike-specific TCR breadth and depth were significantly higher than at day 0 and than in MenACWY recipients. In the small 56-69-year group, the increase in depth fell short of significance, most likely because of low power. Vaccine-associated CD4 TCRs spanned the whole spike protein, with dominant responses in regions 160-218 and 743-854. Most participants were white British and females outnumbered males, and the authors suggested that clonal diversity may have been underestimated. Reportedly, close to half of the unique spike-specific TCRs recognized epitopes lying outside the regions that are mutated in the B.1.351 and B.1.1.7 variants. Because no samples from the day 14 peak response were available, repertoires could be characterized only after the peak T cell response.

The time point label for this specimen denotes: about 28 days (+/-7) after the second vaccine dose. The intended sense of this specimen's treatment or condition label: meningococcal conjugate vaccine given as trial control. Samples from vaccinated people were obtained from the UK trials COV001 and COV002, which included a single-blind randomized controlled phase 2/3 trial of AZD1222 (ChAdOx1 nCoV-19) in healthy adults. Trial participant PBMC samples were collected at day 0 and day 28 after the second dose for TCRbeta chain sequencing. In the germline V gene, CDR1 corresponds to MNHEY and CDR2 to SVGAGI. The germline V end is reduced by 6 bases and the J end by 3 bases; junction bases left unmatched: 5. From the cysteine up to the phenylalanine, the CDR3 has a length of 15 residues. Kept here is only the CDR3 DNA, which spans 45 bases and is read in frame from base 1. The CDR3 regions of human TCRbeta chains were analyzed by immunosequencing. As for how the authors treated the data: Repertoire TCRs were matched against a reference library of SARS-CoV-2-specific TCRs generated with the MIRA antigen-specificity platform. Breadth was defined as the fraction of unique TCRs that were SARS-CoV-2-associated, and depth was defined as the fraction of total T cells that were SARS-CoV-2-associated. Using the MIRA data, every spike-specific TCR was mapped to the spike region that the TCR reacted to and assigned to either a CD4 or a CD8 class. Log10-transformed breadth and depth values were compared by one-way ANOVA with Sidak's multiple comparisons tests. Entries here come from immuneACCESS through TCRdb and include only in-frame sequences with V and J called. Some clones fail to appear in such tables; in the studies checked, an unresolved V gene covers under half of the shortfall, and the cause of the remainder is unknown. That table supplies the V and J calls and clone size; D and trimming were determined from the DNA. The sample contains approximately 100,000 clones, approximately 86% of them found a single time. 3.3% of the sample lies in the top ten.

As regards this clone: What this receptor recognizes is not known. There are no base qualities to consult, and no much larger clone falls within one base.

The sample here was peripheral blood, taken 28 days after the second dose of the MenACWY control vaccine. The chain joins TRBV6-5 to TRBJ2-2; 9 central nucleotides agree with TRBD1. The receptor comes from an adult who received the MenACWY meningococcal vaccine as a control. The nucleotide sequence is TGTGCCAGCAGCCCCGGGACAGGGCACACCGGGGAGCTGTTTTTT. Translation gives CASSPGTGHTGELFF.